The clone carrying this T cell receptor beta chain came up a few times. The antigen remains unidentified. This entry is derived from a study of CD8+ T cells in alopecia areata. Study information: A 6-month period off drug followed tofacitinib, which lasted 6 to 18 months. General study findings and limits: Scalp and blood samples kept many expanded lesional clones throughout tofacitinib.

Treatment here: oral pan-JAK inhibitor, 5-10 mg twice daily. The J segment lost 3 bases and the V segment lost 4 bases, leaving 4 bases of the junction unmatched. Germline-derived CDR1 and CDR2 are SNHLY and FYNNEI. The CDR3 is made up of 15 amino acids. It was cDNA, reverse transcribed from extracted RNA, that served as the sequencing template. Sequenced by immunoSEQ multiplex PCR; TCRdb stores in-frame clones only, minus some. The data contain roughly 110,000 clones, 84% of them singletons. This chain links TRBV2 with TRBJ2-1; 9 bases align to TRBD2. This clonotype originated in a human donor with alopecia areata. The material was CD8+ T cells sorted from blood, obtained at week 24, from a patient treated with tofacitinib. In nucleotides, the CDR3 is TGTGCCAGCAGTGTATCAGCGGGGGGCTACAATGAGCAGTTCTTC. Amino acid sequence: CASSVSAGGYNEQFF.